A selection of T cell receptor beta chains follows, all from one sample in a study of blood T cells in healthy people across ages. One entry per CDR3 protein results from TCRdb running MiXCR on the 5' RACE reads. The profile shows about 1.5 million distinct CDR3 sequences, 35% to 45% of them singletons. Sample: blood. The receptor set was obtained from a woman aged 18-29 years in good health. CDR3s include the opening cysteine and the closing phenylalanine or tryptophan. A D gene is named only where the DNA matches it firmly. The listing skips clone size in some rows; elsewhere it reads once, few, many or a size class.

j_call: TRBJ2-7; d_call: -; clone_size: few; v_call: TRBV15; cdr3_nt: TGTGCCACCAGCAGAGATAGGATTTACGAGCAGTACTTC; cdr3_aa: CATSRDRIYEQYF
j_call: TRBJ2-7; d_call: -; clone_size: -; v_call: TRBV20-1; cdr3_nt: TGCAGTGCCTACTCCGAACAGGGCTACGAGCAGTACTTC; cdr3_aa: CSAYSEQGYEQYF
j_call: TRBJ1-2; d_call: -; clone_size: -; v_call: TRBV9; cdr3_nt: TGTGCCAGCAGCCCCGACGGTTCTAACTATGGCTACACCTTC; cdr3_aa: CASSPDGSNYGYTF
j_call: TRBJ1-3; d_call: -; clone_size: few; v_call: TRBV7-2; cdr3_nt: TGTGCCAGCAGCTTAGAAGGGAGCTCTGGAAACACCATATATTTT; cdr3_aa: CASSLEGSSGNTIYF
j_call: TRBJ1-4; d_call: TRBD1; clone_size: -; v_call: TRBV20-1; cdr3_nt: TGCAGTGCTACGCCCCGGGGACAGGGAGAAAAACTGTTTTTT; cdr3_aa: CSATPRGQGEKLFF
j_call: TRBJ2-6; d_call: -; clone_size: once; v_call: TRBV28; cdr3_nt: TGTGCCAGCAGTCTCCAGACACTCCCTGGGGCCAACGTCCTGACTTTC; cdr3_aa: CASSLQTLPGANVLTF
j_call: TRBJ2-3; d_call: TRBD2; clone_size: -; v_call: TRBV9; cdr3_nt: TGTGCCAGCAGCGTAAGGAGTAGCGGGAGCGGCACAGATACGCAGTATTTT; cdr3_aa: CASSVRSSGSGTDTQYF
j_call: TRBJ2-3; d_call: -; clone_size: -; v_call: TRBV20-1; cdr3_nt: TGCAGTGCTAGAGATCGGCAGAACACAGATACGCAGTATTTT; cdr3_aa: CSARDRQNTDTQYF
j_call: TRBJ2-7; d_call: -; clone_size: -; v_call: TRBV7-2; cdr3_nt: TGTGCCAGCAGCCCAAGACGGAGCGAGCAGTACTTC; cdr3_aa: CASSPRRSEQYF
j_call: TRBJ2-3; d_call: -; clone_size: -; v_call: TRBV20-1; cdr3_nt: TGCAGTGCTAGAGTCTGGGAGGATACGCAGTATTTT; cdr3_aa: CSARVWEDTQYF
j_call: TRBJ1-1; d_call: -; clone_size: -; v_call: TRBV20-1; cdr3_nt: TGCAGTGCCAATTATCCCGCTGGGGGCACTGAAGTTTTCTTT; cdr3_aa: CSANYPAGGTEVFF
j_call: TRBJ2-7; d_call: -; clone_size: few; v_call: TRBV6-5; cdr3_nt: TGTGCCAGCAGTATGACAGGACGCTACGAGCAGTACTTC; cdr3_aa: CASSMTGRYEQYF
j_call: TRBJ2-1; d_call: TRBD1; clone_size: -; v_call: TRBV5-1; cdr3_nt: TGCGCCAGCAGCTCGGGACAGGGGAGGAGTGAGCAGTTCTTC; cdr3_aa: CASSSGQGRSEQFF
j_call: TRBJ2-1; d_call: -; clone_size: few; v_call: TRBV29-1; cdr3_nt: TGCAGCGAATTTTCCAGGGGGAGGCTGTTCTTC; cdr3_aa: CSEFSRGRLFF
j_call: TRBJ2-1; d_call: TRBD2; clone_size: -; v_call: TRBV12-3/TRBV12-4; cdr3_nt: TGTGCCAGCACTCCGGGACTAGCGCATGAGCAGTTCTTC; cdr3_aa: CASTPGLAHEQFF
j_call: TRBJ2-3; d_call: TRBD2; clone_size: -; v_call: TRBV11-2; cdr3_nt: TGTGCCAGCAGCAAAGCCCGTAGCGGGGGGGCCGAAGATACGCAGTATTTT; cdr3_aa: CASSKARSGGAEDTQYF
j_call: TRBJ2-3; d_call: -; clone_size: -; v_call: TRBV4-3; cdr3_nt: TGCGCCAGCAGCCCCGTCCGGGCAAGGGGCACAGAGACGCAGTATTTT; cdr3_aa: CASSPVRARGTETQYF
j_call: TRBJ1-1; d_call: -; clone_size: -; v_call: TRBV7-9; cdr3_nt: TGTGCCAGCAGATCATGGAGGGGGAACACTGAAGCTTTCTTT; cdr3_aa: CASRSWRGNTEAFF
j_call: TRBJ2-7; d_call: -; clone_size: few; v_call: TRBV4-3; cdr3_nt: TGCGCCAGCAGCCTGCTCTTAGCTGTAACCTACGAGCAGTACTTC; cdr3_aa: CASSLLLAVTYEQYF
j_call: TRBJ2-1; d_call: -; clone_size: -; v_call: TRBV20-1; cdr3_nt: TGCAGTGCCAGGGGATCTCGAGGGAGTCTCAATGAGCAGTTCTTC; cdr3_aa: CSARGSRGSLNEQFF
j_call: TRBJ1-5; d_call: -; clone_size: once; v_call: TRBV20-1; cdr3_nt: TGCAGTGCGACAGCAGAGTATAGCAATCAGCCCCAGCATTTT; cdr3_aa: CSATAEYSNQPQHF
j_call: TRBJ2-1; d_call: TRBD2; clone_size: -; v_call: TRBV7-2; cdr3_nt: TGTGCCAGCAGCCCCTCCGGGACTAGTAATGAGCAGTTCTTC; cdr3_aa: CASSPSGTSNEQFF
j_call: TRBJ2-1; d_call: TRBD2; clone_size: -; v_call: TRBV6-2/TRBV6-3; cdr3_nt: TGTGCCAGCACTCAGACTAGCGGCTACAAGGAGCAGTTCTTC; cdr3_aa: CASTQTSGYKEQFF
j_call: TRBJ2-1; d_call: -; clone_size: -; v_call: TRBV5-1; cdr3_nt: TGCGCCAGCAGCTTCAACAGGATTTCGTACAATGAGCAGTTCTTC; cdr3_aa: CASSFNRISYNEQFF
j_call: TRBJ2-7; d_call: -; clone_size: -; v_call: TRBV6-2/TRBV6-3; cdr3_nt: TGTGCCAGCAGTTACAACCAGAACTACGAGCAGTACTTC; cdr3_aa: CASSYNQNYEQYF
j_call: TRBJ2-7; d_call: TRBD2; clone_size: -; v_call: TRBV2; cdr3_nt: TGTGCCAGCAGGAGGGACCTAGGACTAGCGGAGACCTACGAGCAGTACTTC; cdr3_aa: CASRRDLGLAETYEQYF
j_call: TRBJ2-3; d_call: TRBD2; clone_size: many; v_call: TRBV4-1; cdr3_nt: TGCGCCAGCAGTGGACTAGCGATAGATACGCAGTATTTT; cdr3_aa: CASSGLAIDTQYF
j_call: TRBJ2-3; d_call: TRBD2; clone_size: -; v_call: TRBV9; cdr3_nt: TGTGCCAGCAGCGGGGGGGGACTAGCGGGCACCAGCACAGATACGCAGTATTTT; cdr3_aa: CASSGGGLAGTSTDTQYF
j_call: TRBJ1-1; d_call: TRBD1; clone_size: -; v_call: TRBV10-3; cdr3_nt: TGTGCCATCAGCTTGGGACAGGGGAACACTGAAGCTTTCTTT; cdr3_aa: CAISLGQGNTEAFF
j_call: TRBJ2-7; d_call: -; clone_size: few; v_call: TRBV20-1; cdr3_nt: TGCAGTGCTAGATCCCAGCCCTACGAGCAGTACTTC; cdr3_aa: CSARSQPYEQYF
j_call: TRBJ2-7; d_call: -; clone_size: -; v_call: TRBV7-9; cdr3_nt: TGTGCCAGCAGTCCCTCCATATCCTACGAGCAGTACTTC; cdr3_aa: CASSPSISYEQYF
j_call: TRBJ1-2; d_call: -; clone_size: -; v_call: TRBV7-2; cdr3_nt: TGTGCCAGCAGCTTACTCCACTCTACTGCCCAGGGGGGCTACACCTTC; cdr3_aa: CASSLLHSTAQGGYTF
j_call: TRBJ1-2; d_call: -; clone_size: -; v_call: TRBV29-1; cdr3_nt: TGCAGCGTTACGGGGCAGGGTAACTATGGCTACACCTTC; cdr3_aa: CSVTGQGNYGYTF
j_call: TRBJ2-1; d_call: -; clone_size: many; v_call: TRBV11-1; cdr3_nt: TGTGCCAGCGGCATACAGGGGAGGCTGTTCTTC; cdr3_aa: CASGIQGRLFF
j_call: TRBJ2-1; d_call: -; clone_size: many; v_call: TRBV13; cdr3_nt: TGTGCCAGCAGCTTAGGACTAGCCGGCGATGAGCAGTTCTTC; cdr3_aa: CASSLGLAGDEQFF
j_call: TRBJ2-3; d_call: -; clone_size: -; v_call: TRBV27; cdr3_nt: TGTGCCAGCAGTCCAGGACTGCGCCCTAGCACAGATACGCAGTATTTT; cdr3_aa: CASSPGLRPSTDTQYF
j_call: TRBJ1-6; d_call: TRBD1; clone_size: few; v_call: TRBV2; cdr3_nt: TGTGCCAGCAGTATACAGGGGGGCAATAATTCACCCCTCCACTTT; cdr3_aa: CASSIQGGNNSPLHF
j_call: TRBJ2-3; d_call: -; clone_size: -; v_call: TRBV5-8; cdr3_nt: TGTGCCAGCAGCCCGATGCTAAAGGGAATCACAGATACGCAGTATTTT; cdr3_aa: CASSPMLKGITDTQYF
j_call: TRBJ2-1; d_call: -; clone_size: few; v_call: TRBV7-9; cdr3_nt: TGTGCCAGCAGCAAGTTAGTGGATGAGCAGTTCTTC; cdr3_aa: CASSKLVDEQFF
j_call: TRBJ1-5; d_call: -; clone_size: few; v_call: TRBV11-2; cdr3_nt: TGTGCCAGCAGCTTAGAAGGGTCGGCAGGGGATCAGCCCCAGCATTTT; cdr3_aa: CASSLEGSAGDQPQHF
j_call: TRBJ2-1; d_call: TRBD2; clone_size: -; v_call: TRBV12-3/TRBV12-4; cdr3_nt: TGTGCCAGCAGTTTAGCGGCGGGGGGGTACTTCTACAATGAGCAGTTCTTC; cdr3_aa: CASSLAAGGYFYNEQFF
j_call: TRBJ2-2; d_call: TRBD2; clone_size: -; v_call: TRBV20-1; cdr3_nt: TGCAGTGCGGGACTAGCGGGAAACACCGGGGAGCTGTTTTTT; cdr3_aa: CSAGLAGNTGELFF
j_call: TRBJ2-5; d_call: TRBD2; clone_size: few; v_call: TRBV12-3/TRBV12-4; cdr3_nt: TGTGCCAGCAGTTTAGCGCCCGGACTAGCGGTTAATCAAGAGACCCAGTACTTC; cdr3_aa: CASSLAPGLAVNQETQYF
j_call: TRBJ1-6; d_call: -; clone_size: once; v_call: TRBV11-2; cdr3_nt: TGTGCCAGCAGCTTACCCTTGGAGAATTCACCCCTCCACTTT; cdr3_aa: CASSLPLENSPLHF
j_call: TRBJ1-1; d_call: -; clone_size: many; v_call: TRBV6-5; cdr3_nt: TGTGCCAGCAGTTACGACACTGAAGCTTTCTTT; cdr3_aa: CASSYDTEAFF
j_call: TRBJ1-6; d_call: -; clone_size: few; v_call: TRBV6-2/TRBV6-3; cdr3_nt: TGTGCCAGCACCATAATCCCGGATTCACCCCTCCACTTT; cdr3_aa: CASTIIPDSPLHF
j_call: TRBJ1-2; d_call: -; clone_size: -; v_call: TRBV4-3; cdr3_nt: TGCGCCAGCAGCCAAGATCTCGGGGCTGCTAACTATGGCTACACCTTC; cdr3_aa: CASSQDLGAANYGYTF
j_call: TRBJ1-1; d_call: -; clone_size: once; v_call: TRBV11-2; cdr3_nt: TGTGCCAGCAGACAGGGCCGGGGGAACACTGAAGCTTTCTTT; cdr3_aa: CASRQGRGNTEAFF
j_call: TRBJ2-7; d_call: TRBD2; clone_size: few; v_call: TRBV7-3; cdr3_nt: TGTGCCAGCAGCTTAGCCCTGGGACTAGCGGGAGGGCCGCAATCCTACAATGAGCAGTACTTC; cdr3_aa: CASSLALGLAGGPQSYNEQYF
j_call: TRBJ2-4; d_call: TRBD2; clone_size: -; v_call: TRBV2; cdr3_nt: TGTGCCAGCAGTGATGTACTAGCGAGTGACATTCAGTACTTC; cdr3_aa: CASSDVLASDIQYF